The 28 T cell receptor beta chains given below trace back to one sample, sequenced in a study of graft-versus-host responses after intestinal transplantation. Sequencing used immunoSEQ multiplex PCR; TCRdb keeps in-frame clones, though not all of them. This sample has roughly 15,000 clones; approximately 40% occur once, and the top ten carry over 0.95%. The material sequenced was alloreactive CD4+ T cells from a mixed lymphocyte reaction culture, taken before intestinal transplant. The subset is: CFSE-low proliferating T cells sorted from roughly 6-day pre-transplant mixed lymphocyte reaction (GvH or HvG direction). Source of these receptors: a human patient who received an intestinal transplant.

On this clone itself: The same CDR3 arises from other DNA sequences in this sample as well. The J gene is TRBJ2-7, the V gene TRBV10-3, with 11 bases matching TRBD2. Trimming at V came to 9 bases and at J to 2 bases, leaving 12 bases not matched to a gene. There are 16 residues in the CDR3. Per germline, CDR1 ENHRY and CDR2 SYGVKD. The CDR3 sequence is CAISQMGLAATYEQYF. The CDR3 DNA sequence: TGTGCCATTTCTCAGATGGGACTAGCGGCGACCTACGAGCAGTACTTC.

In this sample, this clone turned up a few times. The V gene is TRBV7-6, the J gene TRBJ2-5; no clear D gene. Germline V gene lookup returns CDR1 SGHVS and CDR2 FNYEAQ. Trimming left V 5 bases short and J 5 bases short, with 6 bases between. The CDR3 sequence is 11 residues long. CDR3 nucleotides: TGTGCCAGCAGCGCTACCGAGACCCAGTACTTC. Amino acid sequence: CASSATETQYF.

J is TRBJ2-3 and V is TRBV5-4; 14 positions agree with TRBD2. This CDR3 region has 16 residues. Germline V CDR1 and CDR2: SGHNT, YYREEE (reference sequence). Losses at the gene ends were 4 bases for V and 5 bases for J; bases not matched to a gene: 6. DNA for the CDR3: TGTGCCAGCAGCACGCCGACTAGCGGGGGGGTAGATACGCAGTATTTT. Encoded protein: CASSTPTSGGVDTQYF.

This clone was found a few times. V and J are TRBV19 and TRBJ1-1; TRBD1 is a possible D gene (6 bases). Germline values: CDR1 LNHDA, CDR2 SQIVND (reference sequence). V was clipped by 6 bases and J by 1 base, with 18 bases between them. CDR3 size: 16 residues. The chain's CDR3 is CASSLPTQGTNTEAFF. The CDR3 coding sequence is TGTGCCAGTAGCCTACCCACCCAGGGGACGAACACTGAAGCTTTCTTT.

A few counts support this clone. V and J are TRBV5-8 and TRBJ2-1; the D gene is possibly TRBD1 (6 bases). Per germline, CDR1 SGHTS and CDR2 YDEGEE. V lost 0 bases and J lost 6, with 10 bases in between. This CDR3 comprises 14 residues. CDR3 region: CASSLGQALNEQFF. In DNA, the CDR3 is TGTGCCAGCAGCTTGGGACAGGCCCTCAATGAGCAGTTCTTC. The whole variable domain, filled in from reference TRBV5-8 and TRBJ2-1, reads EAGVTQSPTHLIKTRGQQATLRCSPISGHTSVYWYQQALGLGLQFLLWYDEGEERNRGNFPPRFSGRQFPNYSSELNVNALELEDSALYLCASSLGQALNEQFFGPGTRLTVL.

The V gene is TRBV9, the J gene TRBJ1-2; D not certain. This CDR3 region has 15 residues. Germline loops: CDR1 SGDLS, CDR2 YYNGEE. Trimming took 2 bases from V and 4 from J, leaving 15 bases between them. CDR3 sequence: CASSVTSLGGYGYTF. CDR3 nucleotides: TGTGCCAGCAGCGTTACATCGCTCGGAGGCTATGGCTACACCTTC.

This chain joins TRBV29-1 and TRBJ2-1; possible D gene TRBD1, 5 bases. Trimming left V 5 bases short and J 6 bases short, with 17 bases between. This CDR3 is 14 amino acids long. Per the germline V gene, CDR1 is SQVTM and CDR2 is ANQGSEA. CDR3: CSVSGRVIVNEQFF. Written as DNA, the CDR3 is TGCAGCGTTTCGGGCAGGGTAATTGTCAATGAGCAGTTCTTC.

The rearrangement joins TRBV7-7 to TRBJ2-3; no clear D. Germline CDR1 SSHAT, CDR2 FNYEAQ (reference sequence). The CDR3 length is 14 residues. The V end was cut by 5 bases, the J end by 0 bases, with 9 bases between. The CDR3 loop reads CASSTGLSTDTQYF. CDR3 coding DNA: TGTGCCAGCAGCACGGGTCTAAGCACAGATACGCAGTATTTT.

This clone was recorded a few times. The chain joins TRBV20-1 to TRBJ2-4; a possible D gene is TRBD1 (6 bases). Germline CDR1 is DFQATT and CDR2 is SNEGSKA (reference sequence). Trimming took 8 bases from V and 6 from J, leaving 11 bases between them. This CDR3 has 11 residues. This chain's CDR3 is CSPKQGNIQYF. The CDR3 DNA follows: TGCAGTCCAAAACAGGGAAACATTCAGTACTTC.

V gene TRBV18 combines with J gene TRBJ2-1, with 8 bases lining up with TRBD2. V lost 5 bases, J lost 9 bases, and 21 bases stayed unmatched. Germline values: CDR1 KGHSH, CDR2 LQKENI. This CDR3 comprises 18 residues. DNA for the CDR3: TGTGCCAGCTCAATGGGATTTTTTAGCGGGACATATGGTTTTGAGCAGTTCTTC. Its translation: CASSMGFFSGTYGFEQFF.

The table lists this clone with a count of one. The rearrangement links TRBV6-5 to TRBJ1-2; D is unresolved. Germline-derived CDR1 and CDR2 are MNHEY and SVGAGI. The CDR3 covers 13 residues. V lost 2 bases and J 4 bases, leaving 8 bases between the germline ends. The CDR3 spells CASSYLSSYGYTF. The DNA for the CDR3 is TGTGCCAGCAGTTACCTTAGCAGCTATGGCTACACCTTC.

Within the sample, this clone is medium-sized. V usage is TRBV19 and J usage is TRBJ1-5; TRBD1 is a possible D gene (5 bases). CDR1 and CDR2 from the germline V gene are LNHDA and SQIVND (reference sequence). This CDR3 spans 11 amino acids. CDR3 sequence reads: CAAGSNQPQHF. CDR3 DNA sequence: TGTGCAGCAGGGTCCAATCAGCCCCAGCATTTT.

This clone was observed a few times. The chain combines TRBV29-1 with TRBJ2-3; TRBD1 might be the D (6 bases). The length of the CDR3 is 12 residues. Germline CDR1 is SQVTM and CDR2 is ANQGSEA. Trimming took 4 bases from V and 6 from J, leaving 11 bases between them. The CDR3 nucleotides read TGCAGCGTTGTCAGGGGTTCGGATACGCAGTATTTT. Residues: CSVVRGSDTQYF.

V gene TRBV18 combines with J gene TRBJ1-1; TRBD1 might be the D (6 bases). Between the trimmed V and J ends, which lost 2 bases and 4 bases, there was a span of 17 bases. In germline, CDR1 is KGHSH, CDR2 LQKENI. The CDR3 consists of 16 residues. The CDR3 DNA reads as TGTGCCAGCTCACCATTACAGGGTGGGGTCGCCACTGAAGCTTTCTTT. It encodes CASSPLQGGVATEAFF.

This clone is medium-sized within its sample. This rearrangement joins TRBV27 to TRBJ1-6; TRBD1 is a possible D gene (5 bases). V was cut by 5 bases and J by 5 bases, with 19 bases left in between. The length of the CDR3 is 17 residues. The V gene's germline CDR1 is MNHEY and CDR2 SMNVEV (reference sequence). In DNA form, the CDR3 reads TGTGCCAGCAGTGTCACCTTTGGGGCGCGGAATAATTCACCCCTCCACTTT. The encoded protein is CASSVTFGARNNSPLHF.

The chain joins TRBV5-1 to TRBJ2-5; 10 bases agree with TRBD2. V lost 1 base to trimming and J lost 2 bases; unmatched junction nucleotides: 5. Germline values: CDR1 SGHRS, CDR2 YFSETQ. The length of the CDR3 is 16 residues. The CDR3, as DNA: TGCGCCAGCAGCTTGTTACTAGCGGGGTCACAAGAGACCCAGTACTTC. Translating it yields CASSLLLAGSQETQYF.

The chain recombines TRBV7-2 with TRBJ1-2; 9 positions match TRBD1. V shed 6 bases, J shed 8 bases, and the junction held 13 bases outside the gene matches. The CDR3 is made up of 15 amino acids. The germline CDR1 and CDR2 sequences are SGHTA and FQGNSA. The CDR3 DNA reads TGTGCCAGCAGTTTACTCCTAGGGGACAGGGTCGGCTACACCTTC. Amino acids: CASSLLLGDRVGYTF.

This clone was seen a few times. This chain joins TRBV18 and TRBJ2-7; the D gene is possibly TRBD1 (5 bases). CDR1 and CDR2 (germline): KGHSH, LQKENI. Trimming took 1 base from V and 6 from J, leaving 10 bases between them. The CDR3 runs to 13 residues. In DNA form, the CDR3 reads TGTGCCAGCTCACCACAAGGGGTAGGCGAGCAGTACTTC. Encoded protein: CASSPQGVGEQYF.

The chain carries TRBV7-2 and TRBJ1-5; 7 bases fit TRBD1. V dropped 2 bases and J dropped 7; count of bases not matched to a gene: 5. Germline loops: CDR1 SGHTA, CDR2 FQGNSA. CDR3 length: 14 amino acids. CDR3 protein: CASSLLGGGQPQHF. The CDR3 DNA is TGTGCCAGCAGCTTATTAGGGGGCGGACAGCCCCAGCATTTT.

In this sample, this clone turned up a few times. The chain couples TRBV11-2 to TRBJ1-1; no clear D. Trimming removed 1 base at V and 2 bases at J, with 5 bases between. The CDR3 totals 13 residues. CDR1 is SGHAT, CDR2 FQNNGV, per germline. Written as DNA, the CDR3 is TGTGCCAGCAGCTTAGGAGCCAACACTGAAGCTTTCTTT. Protein product: CASSLGANTEAFF.

The gene calls are TRBV7-9 and TRBJ2-5; D perhaps matches TRBD1 (6 bases). The germline CDR1 and CDR2 sequences are SEHNR and FQNEAQ (reference sequence). This CDR3 region has 14 residues. V was shortened by 5 bases and J by 2 bases, with 12 bases between the two germline ends. The CDR3 DNA follows: TGTGCCAGCAGCATCGGACAGCCGCAAGAGACCCAGTACTTC. This translates into CASSIGQPQETQYF.

This clone was seen more than once but under ten times. V is TRBV2 and J is TRBJ1-4, with no clear D. CDR1 and CDR2 from the germline V gene are SNHLY and FYNNEI. This CDR3 contains 13 residues. The germline V and J ends were trimmed by 2 bases and 8 bases, with 9 bases remaining between them. In DNA form, the CDR3 reads TGTGCCAGCAGTGAACAGCGAGGGGAAAAACTGTTTTTT. Its protein is CASSEQRGEKLFF.

V usage is TRBV11-2 and J usage is TRBJ1-2; D remains unclear. The germline V gene has CDR1 SGHAT and CDR2 FQNNGV. The ends were cut back, 5 bases at V and 2 bases at J, with 9 bases in the middle. This CDR3 is 13 amino acids long. In DNA form, the CDR3 reads TGTGCCAGCAGCAGGGAGGGAAACTATGGCTACACCTTC. This sequence encodes CASSREGNYGYTF.

The chain uses TRBV6-1 and TRBJ1-2; D might be TRBD1 (6 bases). The ends were cut back, 2 bases at V and 7 bases at J, with 14 bases in the middle. The length of the CDR3 is 14 residues. CDR1 is MNHNS and CDR2 is SASEGT in the germline V gene. CDR3 region: CASSEWAGAGGYTF. CDR3 DNA sequence: TGTGCCAGCAGTGAATGGGCGGGGGCGGGTGGCTACACCTTC.

The gene calls are TRBV6-6 and TRBJ1-2; the match to TRBD1 covers 7 bases. V gave up 6 bases and J gave up 1 base; unmatched junction bases: 8. This CDR3 spans 15 amino acids. Germline CDR1 is MNHNY and CDR2 is SVGAGI (reference sequence). The chain's CDR3 is CASRTRQGNNYGYTF. DNA of the CDR3: TGTGCCAGCAGAACGAGACAGGGTAATAACTATGGCTACACCTTC.

The chain couples TRBV5-5 to TRBJ2-7; 7 bases agree with TRBD1. V dropped 1 base and J dropped 3; count of bases not matched to a gene: 1. This CDR3 has 13 amino acids. CDR1 and CDR2 from the germline V gene are SGHKS and YYEKEE (reference sequence). DNA of the CDR3: TGTGCCAGCAGCTTGTGGGACAGCTACGAGCAGTACTTC. Residues: CASSLWDSYEQYF.

V usage is TRBV19 and J usage is TRBJ1-2; TRBD1 might be the D (6 bases). The CDR3 length is 15 residues. Germline lookup yields CDR1 LNHDA and CDR2 SQIVND (reference sequence). The ends were cut back, 3 bases at V and 8 bases at J, with 19 bases in the middle. CDR3 nucleotides: TGTGCCAGTAGTATTGGCCCCACAGGGAACGGCGGCTACACCTTC. Translated, it gives CASSIGPTGNGGYTF.

The CDR3 here is CASSQRLAGYSGELFF. The CDR3 DNA reads TGTGCCAGCAGCCAGAGGCTAGCGGGGTACAGCGGGGAGCTGTTTTTT. The genes are TRBV14 and TRBJ2-2, with TRBD2 identical over 9 bases. After removal of 3 bases from V and 7 bases from J, the junction contained 9 bases not matched to a gene. CDR3 length: 16 amino acids. Germline V gives CDR1 SGHDN, CDR2 FVKESK.